These 8 T cell receptor beta chains share one sample of origin, sequenced in a study of PD-1 blockade in classical Hodgkin lymphoma. This table comes from immunoSEQ multiplex PCR, and its TCRdb copy is limited to in-frame clones, with some not included. The sample consists of about 22,000 clones, 70% to 80% of them appearing once. Every patient had relapsed following autologous stem cell transplantation, and cohorts differed in brentuximab vedotin exposure. Sequencing used peripheral blood mononuclear cells (PBMCs), obtained at baseline. These receptors all come from a human donor with classical Hodgkin lymphoma.

In this sample, this clone turned up once. V is TRBV7-2 and J is TRBJ2-1; 14 bases fit TRBD2. CDR1 SGHTA and CDR2 FQGNSA come from the germline V gene. CDR3 size: 18 residues. Trimming cost V 3 bases and J 4 bases; bases outside gene matches: 8. This CDR3 reads CASSFKSGTSGGYNEQFF. CDR3 nucleotide sequence: TGTGCCAGCAGCTTCAAGAGCGGGACTAGCGGGGGTTACAATGAGCAGTTCTTC.

This chain links TRBV19 with TRBJ2-7; D might be TRBD1 (5 bases). Trimming took 5 bases from V and 8 from J, leaving 13 bases between them. The V gene's germline CDR1 is LNHDA and CDR2 SQIVND (reference sequence). The CDR3 has 12 residues. The CDR3 is CASSAQGKQQYF. In DNA, the CDR3 is TGTGCCAGTAGTGCCCAGGGTAAGCAGCAGTACTTC.

J is TRBJ1-5 and V is TRBV7-2; possibly TRBD1 for D (5 bases). Trimming removed 3 bases at V and 4 bases at J, with 7 bases between. The CDR3 extends over 13 amino acids. The germline gives CDR1 SGHTA, CDR2 FQGNSA. The CDR3 sequence is CASSFQGNQPQHF. CDR3 nucleotides: TGTGCCAGCAGCTTTCAGGGTAATCAGCCCCAGCATTTT.

This clone occurred once. J is TRBJ1-3 and V is TRBV5-1; maybe TRBD1 (5 bases). This CDR3 has 16 amino acids. V shed 4 bases and J shed 9 bases, with 23 bases lying between them. Germline assignment: CDR1 SGHRS and CDR2 YFSETQ. The CDR3 protein is CASSPEGKGSDPTIYF. As DNA, the CDR3 is TGCGCCAGCAGCCCGGAGGGGAAAGGCTCCGACCCCACCATATATTTT.

V gene TRBV7-2 combines with J gene TRBJ2-7; TRBD1 aligns across 8 bases. The V gene's germline CDR1 is SGHTA and CDR2 FQGNSA. V lost 4 bases and J lost 3; bases outside the gene matches: 5. The CDR3 consists of 14 residues. CDR3 sequence (DNA): TGTGCCAGCAGCTGGGGGACAGGACTCTACGAGCAGTACTTC. This encodes CASSWGTGLYEQYF.

The genes are TRBV5-1 and TRBJ2-7; 12 bases are a match to TRBD2. CDR1 is SGHRS, CDR2 YFSETQ, per germline. Trimming at V came to 0 bases and at J to 5 bases, leaving 3 bases not matched to a gene. The CDR3 covers 15 residues. CDR3 sequence reads: CASSLGLAGDHEQYF. DNA of the CDR3: TGCGCCAGCAGCTTGGGACTAGCGGGGGACCACGAGCAGTACTTC.

V and J are TRBV5-4 and TRBJ2-2, with 8 bases lining up with TRBD1. Per the germline V gene, CDR1 is SGHNT and CDR2 is YYREEE (reference sequence). With V trimmed by 0 bases and J by 4 bases, 5 bases remained unmatched. The CDR3 has 16 residues. The CDR3 sequence is CASSLVATGGTGELFF. The CDR3 DNA follows: TGTGCCAGCAGCTTGGTAGCTACAGGGGGCACCGGGGAGCTGTTTTTT.

V is TRBV19 and J is TRBJ2-6, with a possible D match to TRBD2 (5 bases). Trimming shortened V by 3 bases and J by 0 bases, and 15 bases separated the two germline ends. The length of the CDR3 is 18 residues. Germline CDR1 reads LNHDA; CDR2 reads SQIVND (reference sequence). Here the CDR3 reads CASSIKHSGLSGANVLTF. In nucleotides, the CDR3 is TGTGCCAGTAGTATTAAGCACAGCGGTCTCTCTGGGGCCAACGTCCTGACTTTC.